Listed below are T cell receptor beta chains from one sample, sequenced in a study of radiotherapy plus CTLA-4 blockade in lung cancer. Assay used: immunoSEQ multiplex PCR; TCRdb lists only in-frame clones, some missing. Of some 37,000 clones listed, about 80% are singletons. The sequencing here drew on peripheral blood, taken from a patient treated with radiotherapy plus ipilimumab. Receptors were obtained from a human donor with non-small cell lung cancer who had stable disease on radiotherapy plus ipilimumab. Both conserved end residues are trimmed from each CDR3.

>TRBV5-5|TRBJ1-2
ASSPKDRWGYT
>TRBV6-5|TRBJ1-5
ASSQSTKNQPQH
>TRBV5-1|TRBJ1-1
ASSLDLVGNTEAF
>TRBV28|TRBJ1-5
ASTTGGGNQPQH
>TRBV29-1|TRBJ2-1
SVARAREQF
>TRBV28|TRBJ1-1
ASSLPTGFNTEAF
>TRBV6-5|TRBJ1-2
ASRPDSLRGYT
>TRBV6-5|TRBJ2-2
ASSYRGATGELF
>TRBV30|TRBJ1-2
AWSGLYRGPNYGYT
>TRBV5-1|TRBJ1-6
ASREGQIYNSPLH
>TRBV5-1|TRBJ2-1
ASSGQGNEQF
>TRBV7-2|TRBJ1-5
ASSLATGSNQPQH
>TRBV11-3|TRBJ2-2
ASSLDGRDTGELF
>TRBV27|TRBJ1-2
ASSYGTGDFYGYT
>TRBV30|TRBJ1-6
AWSVGGGLRSPLH
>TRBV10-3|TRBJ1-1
AISALGGSVEAF
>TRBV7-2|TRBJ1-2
ASSLVARGASYGYT
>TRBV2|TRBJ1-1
ASSERDSLIGAEAF
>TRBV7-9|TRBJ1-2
ASSPQGGGYGYT
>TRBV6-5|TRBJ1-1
ASSSRQGAGAF
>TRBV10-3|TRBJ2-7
AISESNPPYEQY
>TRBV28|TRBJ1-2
ASSYPDSRPYGYT
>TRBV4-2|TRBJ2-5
ASSQELGGEETQY
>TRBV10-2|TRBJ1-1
ASSELTGPTEAF
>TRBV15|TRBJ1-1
ATSEGRSTEAF
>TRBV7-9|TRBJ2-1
ASSLSGGKGYNEQF
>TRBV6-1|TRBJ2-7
ASSQARSYYEQY
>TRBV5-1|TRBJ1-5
ASSHGQGDQPQH
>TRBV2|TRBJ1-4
ASMTGNEKLF
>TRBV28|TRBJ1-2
ASSLSIGQWGYT
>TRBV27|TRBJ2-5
ASSFMVAGMETQY
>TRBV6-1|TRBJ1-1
ASRDWGAYTEAF
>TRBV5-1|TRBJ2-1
ASTGDSSYNEQF
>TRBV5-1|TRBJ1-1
ASSLAGELGNTEAF
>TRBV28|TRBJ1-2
ASSRRTVAGGYT
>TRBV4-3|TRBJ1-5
ASSLGRRSGGSQPQH
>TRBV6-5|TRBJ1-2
ASSYRALYGYT
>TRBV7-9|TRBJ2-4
ASSPRQGVGNIQY
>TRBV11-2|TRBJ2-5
ASSFGLGQGGRETQY
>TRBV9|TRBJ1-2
ASSVLQGEGYT
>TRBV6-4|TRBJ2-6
ASSEFGIRSGANVLT
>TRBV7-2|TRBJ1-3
ASSTGPFSGNTIY
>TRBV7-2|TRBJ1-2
ASSPGQGDYGYT
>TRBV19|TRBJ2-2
ASSYAPIGTGELF
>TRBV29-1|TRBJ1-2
SATTGSYGYT
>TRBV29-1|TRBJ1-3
SVVAGPGNTIY